Below are 14 T cell receptor beta chains sequenced from a single sample in a study of blood T cells in healthy people across ages. Next came a second PCR, run for about 6 to 11 cycles, which used a sample-barcoded 5' primer along with a J-beta primer mix. TCRdb passed the 5' RACE reads through MiXCR, listing each CDR3 protein once. The table shows about 730,000 distinct CDR3 sequences, with 43% occurring only once. Sequenced sample: blood. The receptors were sampled from a woman aged 55-70 years in good health.

The chain carries TRBV9 and TRBJ2-7; 10 bases line up with TRBD2. CDR3 size: 16 residues. In germline, CDR1 is SGDLS, CDR2 YYNGEE. Losses at the gene ends were 0 bases for V and 2 bases for J; bases not matched to a gene: 5. The CDR3 nucleotides are TGTGCCAGCAGCGTAGCTCCAAGCGGGGGGGCCTACGAGCAGTACTTC. Translation: CASSVAPSGGAYEQYF.

J is TRBJ2-7 and V is TRBV11-2; D tentatively reads TRBD1 or TRBD2 (5 bases each). V was trimmed by 7 bases and J by 0 bases, leaving 13 bases between them. CDR1 is SGHAT and CDR2 is FQNNGV in the germline V gene. The length of the CDR3 is 14 residues. For the CDR3, the DNA is TGTGCCAGCACCGACGGGACGGTCTCCTACGAGCAGTACTTC. It specifies CASTDGTVSYEQYF.

About this clonotype itself: Here the CDR3 omits its conserved ending phenylalanine or tryptophan, so a read error is the likely source. The rearrangement joins TRBV7-2 to TRBJ2-3; TRBD2 matches 9 bases. The CDR3 is made up of 15 amino acids. Trimming took 5 bases from V and 5 from J; bases not matched to a gene: 8. CDR1 SGHTA and CDR2 FQGNSA come from the germline V gene. The chain's CDR3 is CASSNLAGGGDTQYS. The CDR3 DNA follows: TGTGCCAGCAGCAACCTGGCGGGAGGGGGAGATACGCAGTATTCT.

This clonotype was picked up many times. The chain joins TRBV27 to TRBJ2-7, with 11 nucleotides matching TRBD2. V lost 4 bases and J lost 2; bases outside the gene matches: 4. The CDR3 runs to 15 residues. In germline, CDR1 is MNHEY, CDR2 SMNVEV (reference sequence). CDR3: CASSSQGLAAYEQYF. The CDR3 DNA sequence: TGTGCCAGCAGTTCCCAGGGACTAGCGGCCTACGAGCAGTACTTC.

The chain joins TRBV20-1 to TRBJ1-5; unclear D gene. V shed 6 bases and J shed 0 bases, with 12 bases lying between them. Looked up from germline, CDR1 is DFQATT and CDR2 is SNEGSKA (reference sequence). The CDR3 has 14 amino acids. The CDR3 region has the DNA TGCAGTGCCAAGGAGCCGATTAGCAATCAGCCCCAGCATTTT. It yields the protein CSAKEPISNQPQHF.

This clonotype was detected ten times or more. The CDR3 sequence is CASSLGAGNSYNEQFF. Written as DNA, the CDR3 is TGTGCCAGCAGCTTAGGGGCGGGGAACTCCTACAATGAGCAGTTCTTC. The chain has TRBV11-1 and TRBJ2-1, with a tentative D call TRBD2 (6 bases). This CDR3 comprises 16 residues. Trimming took off 1 base at V and 0 bases at J, with 10 bases between the two ends. The germline V gene encodes CDR1 SGHAT and CDR2 FQDESV (reference sequence).

V and J are TRBV7-9 and TRBJ1-1, with D possibly being TRBD1 (5 bases). With 4 bases removed from V and 4 bases from J, the gap between germline ends came to 10 bases. CDR3 length equals 13 residues. Germline V CDR1 and CDR2: SEHNR, FQNEAQ (reference sequence). The CDR3 sequence: CASSYAGTTEAFF. CDR3 nucleotide sequence: TGTGCCAGCAGCTATGCAGGGACCACTGAAGCTTTCTTT.

V gene TRBV3-1 combines with J gene TRBJ2-7, with 10 bases aligning to TRBD2. From germline, CDR1 is LGHDT and CDR2 YNNKEL (reference sequence). This CDR3 region has 15 residues. Trimming took 4 bases from V and 7 from J; bases not matched to a gene: 10. The CDR3 loop is CASSRSGGDYNEQYF. The CDR3 DNA reads as TGTGCCAGCAGCCGGAGCGGGGGGGACTACAATGAGCAGTACTTC.

Only a few counts were recorded for this clonotype. The J gene is TRBJ2-5, the V gene TRBV20-1, with a possible D match to TRBD2 (6 bases). The CDR3 loop spans 11 amino acids. V was trimmed by 5 bases and J by 7 bases, leaving 11 bases between them. The germline V gene has CDR1 DFQATT and CDR2 SNEGSKA (reference sequence). CDR3 sequence (DNA): TGCAGTGCTGGACTATCACGGACCCAGTACTTC. It translates to CSAGLSRTQYF.

This clonotype was counted a few times. The chain joins TRBV20-1 to TRBJ2-2; D is perhaps TRBD2 (6 bases). The CDR3 consists of 17 residues. Germline lookup yields CDR1 DFQATT and CDR2 SNEGSKA (reference sequence). Trimming left V 0 bases short and J 0 bases short, with 14 bases between. CDR3 sequence (DNA): TGCAGTGCTAGAGATTTCCGGCGGGACGCGAACACCGGGGAGCTGTTTTTT. Amino acids: CSARDFRRDANTGELFF.

This clonotype was seen more than once but under ten times. V usage is TRBV7-3 and J usage is TRBJ2-5; the match to TRBD2 covers 12 bases. The CDR3 loop spans 17 amino acids. Germline trimming cut 5 bases from V and 0 bases from J; bases unmatched to any gene: 7. CDR1 is SGHTA, CDR2 FQGTGA, per germline. The DNA of the CDR3 is TGTGCCAGCAGCCCCCCCGGGACTAGCGGGTACCAAGAGACCCAGTACTTC. Its translation: CASSPPGTSGYQETQYF.

This chain uses TRBV10-3 with TRBJ2-1, with a tentative D call TRBD1 (5 bases). The CDR3 is made up of 13 amino acids. Germline CDR1 reads ENHRY; CDR2 reads SYGVKD. V dropped 4 bases and J dropped 8 bases, with 12 bases sitting between them. CDR3 region: CAISADRNDEQFF. The CDR3, as DNA: TGTGCCATCAGTGCCGACAGAAACGATGAGCAGTTCTTC.

This chain links TRBV7-9 with TRBJ1-1; D is ambiguous. In germline, CDR1 is SEHNR, CDR2 FQNEAQ (reference sequence). The CDR3 covers 14 residues. The V gene lost 1 base and the J gene lost 0 bases, with 6 bases spanning the gap. CDR3 region: CASSLESVNTEAFF. The CDR3 bases are TGTGCCAGCAGCTTAGAGTCGGTGAACACTGAAGCTTTCTTT.

This clonotype was recorded only once. Its ends do not fully match the called genes, so a read error is possible. The chain carries TRBV7-9 and TRBJ1-5; TRBD1 aligns across 8 bases. CDR1 is SEHNR and CDR2 is FQNEAQ in the germline V gene (reference sequence). The CDR3 loop spans 13 amino acids. The CDR3 protein is CASSSDRGQPRHF. CDR3 DNA sequence: TGTGCCAGCAGCTCAGACAGGGGTCAGCCCCGGCATTTT.